The sequence of this TCR beta chain was determined in a study of response to subunit inactivated influenza vaccine. Between the trimmed V and J ends, which lost 6 bases and 2 bases, there was a span of 16 bases. The CDR3 consists of 15 residues. TCRdb ran MiXCR on the RT-PCR reads and lists one entry per CDR3 protein. The sample holds around 850,000 distinct CDR3 sequences, roughly 18% seen once. Study results and caveats: Authors suggested that a seasonal influenza vaccination recruits few new T cells each time.

This clonotype was seen ten or more times. Its cognate antigen is unknown. This TCR was sampled from a man aged 45-65 years who received an inactivated influenza vaccine. Sequences were derived from PBMCs from blood, sampled roughly 5 days after vaccination. This chain connects TRBV12-3 or TRBV12-4 to TRBJ2-5; D unclear. CDR3 region: CASSENGPFQETQYF. The DNA for the CDR3 is TGTGCCAGCAGCGAAAATGGACCTTTTCAAGAGACCCAGTACTTC.